The 26 T cell receptor beta chains listed next were all sequenced from one sample in a study of sequential checkpoint blockade in melanoma. Profiling relied on immunoSEQ multiplex PCR, and the TCRdb table lists in-frame clones only, not all of them. The sample consists of around 35,000 clones, roughly 32% of them appearing once. Treatment of the sample: randomized to nivolumab then ipilimumab (arm A) or the reverse (arm B). The material was tumor tissue (inferred from file names), obtained from a patient given nivolumab and ipilimumab in sequence. The origin of the receptors is a human donor with melanoma.

V and J are TRBV29-1 and TRBJ2-1, with D maybe TRBD2 (5 bases). Trimming shortened V by 4 bases and J by 4 bases, and 11 bases separated the two germline ends. The CDR3 length is 13 residues. Germline CDR1 and CDR2: SQVTM and ANQGSEA. In DNA form, the CDR3 reads TGCAGCGTTGTAGTAGGAGGTTACAATGAGCAGTTCTTC. Its protein is CSVVVGGYNEQFF.

Comment on this clone: A junction end diverges from the germline sequence, so it may reflect a read error. The rearrangement links TRBV6-8 to TRBJ2-7; D is unresolved. The CDR3 extends over 13 amino acids. The germline V gene has CDR1 MNHGY and CDR2 SAAAGT. The CDR3 region is CAISPGLSYEQYF. The DNA of the CDR3 is TGTGCCATCAGTCCCGGGCTATCCTACGAGCAGTACTTC.

The table lists this clone with a few counts. V usage is TRBV7-2 and J usage is TRBJ2-5; D unclear. From germline, CDR1 is SGHTA and CDR2 FQGNSA. V was clipped by 3 bases and J by 5 bases, with 10 bases between them. The CDR3 is 13 residues long. In DNA, the CDR3 is TGTGCCAGCAGCTTTTGGGAAGGCGAGACCCAGTACTTC. Its protein product is CASSFWEGETQYF.

This clone was picked up a small number of times. The rearrangement links TRBV19 to TRBJ1-3, with D unresolved. Germline CDR1 LNHDA, CDR2 SQIVND (reference sequence). This CDR3 comprises 16 residues. Trimming shortened V by 0 bases and J by 0 bases, and 9 bases separated the two germline ends. DNA for the CDR3: TGTGCCAGTAGTATAGATGCCGCTTCCTCTGGAAACACCATATATTTT. Translated, it gives CASSIDAASSGNTIYF.

This clone was detected ten times or more. This chain uses TRBV11-3 with TRBJ1-1; tentative D call: TRBD1 (5 bases). The germline V and J ends were trimmed by 2 bases and 6 bases, with 19 bases remaining between them. CDR1 is SGHNT and CDR2 is YENEEA in the germline V gene. The CDR3 length is 16 residues. The CDR3 coding sequence is TGTGCCAGCAGCTTAATATCGACAGTGGCATTGGCTGAAGCTTTCTTT. Amino acids: CASSLISTVALAEAFF.

This clone has only one observation. V usage is TRBV19 and J usage is TRBJ1-5; a possible D gene is TRBD1 (5 bases). Germline values: CDR1 LNHDA, CDR2 SQIVND (reference sequence). The ends were cut back, 4 bases at V and 7 bases at J, with 23 bases in the middle. The CDR3 loop spans 17 amino acids. Here the CDR3 DNA reads TGTGCCAGTAGTAAACGGGGATTTCGGGCTGAGGGGCAGCCCCAGCATTTT. Translating gives CASSKRGFRAEGQPQHF. Drawing the rest from reference TRBV19 and TRBJ1-5, the complete variable domain is DGGITQSPKYLFRKEGQNVTLSCEQNLNHDAMYWYRQDPGQGLRLIYYSQIVNDFQKGDIAEGYSVSREKKESFPLTVTSAQKNPTAFYLCASSKRGFRAEGQPQHFGDGTRLSIL.

This sequence joins TRBV1 and TRBJ2-5; TRBD2 was called by the table and not checked on the DNA. TRBV1 is assigned pseudogene status. This CDR3 is 16 amino acids long. In DNA form, the CDR3 reads TGCGCCAGCAGCCAAGATCCTGGACTAGCTTGGGAGACCCAGTACTTC. Translation: CASSQDPGLAWETQYF.

V usage is TRBV11-3 and J usage is TRBJ2-7, with 9 positions matching TRBD1. Germline V gene data show CDR1 as SGHNT and CDR2 as YENEEA. Trimming at V came to 5 bases and at J to 3 bases, leaving 5 bases not matched to a gene. The CDR3 is 14 amino acids. The CDR3 reads CASSVTGGDYEQYF. The CDR3 region has the DNA TGTGCCAGCAGCGTGACAGGGGGGGACTACGAGCAGTACTTC.

CDR3: CASNIQGGGGYGYTF. CDR3 coding DNA: TGCGCCAGCAACATCCAGGGGGGTGGCGGCTATGGCTACACCTTC. J is TRBJ1-2 and V is TRBV10-2; 7 bases line up with TRBD1. CDR3 length: 15 amino acids. The germline gives CDR1 WSHSY, CDR2 SAAADI. With 7 bases clipped from V and 4 bases from J, the junction kept 12 bases outside the gene matches.

The chain carries TRBV11-3 and TRBJ2-2; 13 bases align to TRBD2. The germline CDR1 and CDR2 sequences are SGHNT and YENEEA. Trimming removed 4 bases from V and 4 bases from J; junction bases left unmatched: 9. There are 18 residues in the CDR3. The CDR3 protein is CASSYRGGTSGITGELFF. The CDR3 coding sequence is TGTGCCAGCAGCTACCGAGGGGGGACTAGCGGGATCACCGGGGAGCTGTTTTTT.

The chain has TRBV6-8 and TRBJ1-5; maybe TRBD1 (5 bases). The CDR3 extends over 15 amino acids. Per germline, CDR1 MNHGY and CDR2 SAAAGT. With 7 bases removed from V and 4 bases from J, the gap between germline ends came to 17 bases. CDR3 DNA: TGTGCCAGCACCCCGGGAGGGGCTAGTAATCAGCCCCAGCATTTT. Translation gives CASTPGGASNQPQHF.

The chain has TRBV28 and TRBJ2-5; D possibly uses TRBD1 or TRBD2 (5 bases each). V lost 3 bases to trimming and J lost 1 base, with 9 bases between them. This CDR3 contains 14 residues. Germline V gene sequence: CDR1 MDHEN, CDR2 SYDVKM. CDR3 nucleotides: TGTGCCAGCAGTTTCTCCGGGACCCAAGAGACCCAGTACTTC. It specifies CASSFSGTQETQYF.

The chain links TRBV29-1 to TRBJ1-2; 9 positions agree with TRBD1. Germline V gene data show CDR1 as SQVTM and CDR2 as ANQGSEA. The CDR3 extends over 12 amino acids. The junction had 6 bases not matched to a gene; V was cut back by 6 bases and J by 7 bases. This CDR3 reads CSVRTGVRGYTF. As DNA, the CDR3 is TGCAGCGTCCGGACAGGGGTACGTGGCTACACCTTC.

This clone was detected a few times. CDR3 protein: CASSPLSGRHSNQPQHF. As DNA, the CDR3 is TGTGCCAGTAGTCCCCTCAGCGGACGCCATAGCAATCAGCCCCAGCATTTT. J is TRBJ1-5 and V is TRBV19; D gene uncertain. The germline V gene has CDR1 LNHDA and CDR2 SQIVND (reference sequence). This CDR3 has 17 residues. Trimming took off 5 bases at V and 0 bases at J, with 17 bases between the two ends.

This clone appeared a few times. The chain employs TRBV9 and TRBJ2-1, with TRBD2 matching 10 bases. V trimming: 2 bases; J trimming: 9 bases; junction bases outside the gene matches: 8. There are 15 residues in the CDR3. Germline V gene sequence: CDR1 SGDLS, CDR2 YYNGEE. CDR3 residues: CASSVASGSRGEQFF. CDR3 DNA sequence: TGTGCCAGCAGCGTGGCTAGCGGGAGTCGTGGTGAGCAGTTCTTC.

This chain joins TRBV5-1 and TRBJ2-3, with TRBD1 as a possible D gene (6 bases). The V and J ends lost 4 bases and 0 bases respectively, with 15 bases between them. Germline V gives CDR1 SGHRS, CDR2 YFSETQ. There are 16 residues in the CDR3. The CDR3 bases are TGCGCCAGCAGCCCAGGGACACTCGCTAGCACAGATACGCAGTATTTT. Its translation is CASSPGTLASTDTQYF.

The table lists this clone with a few counts. The gene calls are TRBV30 and TRBJ1-1; D unresolved. V was cut by 8 bases and J by 4 bases, with 14 bases left in between. Germline V gene sequence: CDR1 GTSNPN, CDR2 SVGIG (reference sequence). The CDR3 runs to 12 residues. This CDR3 reads CAVSPVGTEAFF. The CDR3 region has the DNA TGTGCCGTGTCTCCGGTTGGCACTGAAGCTTTCTTT.

This clone was counted only a few times. The J gene is TRBJ2-1, the V gene TRBV9; 11 bases map to TRBD1. With 3 bases clipped from V and 6 bases from J, the junction kept 2 bases outside the gene matches. The CDR3 sequence is 14 residues long. Germline values: CDR1 SGDLS, CDR2 YYNGEE. The CDR3, as DNA: TGTGCCAGCAGCGATGGGACAGGGGGCAATGAGCAGTTCTTC. The encoded protein is CASSDGTGGNEQFF.

This clone appeared many times. Because a base is unread or ambiguous, its residue is represented by X. The CDR3 DNA follows: TGTGCCAGCAGGAWAAGCTCTGGAAACACCATATATTTT. Its protein is CASRXSSGNTIYF. The chain recombines TRBV6-8 with TRBJ1-3, with D hard to call. From germline, CDR1 is MNHGY and CDR2 SAAAGT. Trimming removed 6 bases from V and 0 bases from J, with 6 bases in between. This CDR3 comprises 13 residues.

Ten or more counts support this clone. The chain couples TRBV11-3 to TRBJ2-5, with 10 positions matching TRBD2. Germline assignment: CDR1 SGHNT and CDR2 YENEEA. The ends lost 3 bases at V and 2 bases at J; junction bases unmatched: 6. CDR3 length equals 16 residues. CDR3 sequence reads: CASSLPSGGPQETQYF. The DNA of the CDR3 is TGTGCCAGCAGCTTGCCTAGCGGGGGACCACAAGAGACCCAGTACTTC.

The rearrangement joins TRBV11-3 to TRBJ2-1; no clear D. The ends were cut back, 3 bases at V and 3 bases at J, with 15 bases in the middle. The CDR3 consists of 16 residues. The germline CDR1 and CDR2 sequences are SGHNT and YENEEA. CDR3 DNA sequence: TGTGCCAGCAGCTTGATGGACGGAATAGGCTACAATGAGCAGTTCTTC. Translating gives CASSLMDGIGYNEQFF.

In its sample, this clone was seen a few times. V is TRBV11-3 and J is TRBJ1-5; D possibly corresponds to TRBD1 (6 bases). Germline V CDR1 and CDR2: SGHNT, YENEEA. CDR3 length: 15 residues. Trimming stripped 3 bases from V and 0 bases from J, with 9 bases between. CDR3 amino acids: CASSLIQGSNQPQHF. CDR3 bases: TGTGCCAGCAGCTTGATACAGGGTAGCAATCAGCCCCAGCATTTT.

This clone was counted ten times or more. V gene TRBV11-3 combines with J gene TRBJ1-1; D remains unclear. There are 14 residues in the CDR3. With 5 bases removed from V and 3 bases from J, the gap between germline ends came to 13 bases. Germline CDR1 SGHNT, CDR2 YENEEA. CDR3 loop: CASSPAWRDTEAFF. CDR3 sequence (DNA): TGTGCCAGCAGCCCCGCTTGGAGGGACACTGAAGCTTTCTTT.

As DNA, the CDR3 is TGTGCCAGCAGTTACACGGGCTATGGCTACACCTTC. Encoded protein: CASSYTGYGYTF. The J gene is TRBJ1-2, the V gene TRBV6-8; no reliable D call. The V end lost 2 bases, the J end lost 4 bases, and 5 bases lay between the germline ends. The CDR3 is 12 amino acids. The germline gives CDR1 MNHGY, CDR2 SAAAGT.

The V gene is TRBV9, the J gene TRBJ2-5; 10 positions match TRBD2. Germline CDR1 reads SGDLS; CDR2 reads YYNGEE. The CDR3 loop spans 18 amino acids. With V trimmed by 5 bases and J by 1 base, 14 bases remained unmatched. CDR3 DNA: TGTGCCAGCAGTGACTCTGGACTAGCGGCTTCTCCCCAAGAGACCCAGTACTTC. Its protein is CASSDSGLAASPQETQYF.

This chain connects TRBV19 to TRBJ2-2; the D is unclear. Trimming left V 7 bases short and J 4 bases short, with 7 bases between. Germline V gene lookup returns CDR1 LNHDA and CDR2 SQIVND (reference sequence). This CDR3 region has 12 residues. The chain's CDR3 is CASIGSTGELFF. The CDR3 nucleotides read TGTGCCAGTATAGGATCCACCGGGGAGCTGTTTTTT.